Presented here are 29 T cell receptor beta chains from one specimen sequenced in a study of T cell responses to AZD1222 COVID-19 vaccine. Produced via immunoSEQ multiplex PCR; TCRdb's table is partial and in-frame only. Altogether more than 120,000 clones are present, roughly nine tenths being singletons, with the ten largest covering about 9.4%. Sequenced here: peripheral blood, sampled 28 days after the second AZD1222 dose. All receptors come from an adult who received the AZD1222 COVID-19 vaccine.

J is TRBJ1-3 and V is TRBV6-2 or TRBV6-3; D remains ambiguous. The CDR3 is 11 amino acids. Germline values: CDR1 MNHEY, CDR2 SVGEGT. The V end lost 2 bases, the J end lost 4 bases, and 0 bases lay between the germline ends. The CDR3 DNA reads TGTGCCAGCAGTTACGGAAACACCATATATTTT. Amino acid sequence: CASSYGNTIYF.

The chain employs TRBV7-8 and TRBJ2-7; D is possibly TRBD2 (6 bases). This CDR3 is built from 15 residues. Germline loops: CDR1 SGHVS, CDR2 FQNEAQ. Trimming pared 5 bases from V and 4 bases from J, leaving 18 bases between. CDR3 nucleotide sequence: TGTGCCAGCAGCCCCCTCGGAGGGAGTCGGTACGAGCAGTACTTC. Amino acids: CASSPLGGSRYEQYF.

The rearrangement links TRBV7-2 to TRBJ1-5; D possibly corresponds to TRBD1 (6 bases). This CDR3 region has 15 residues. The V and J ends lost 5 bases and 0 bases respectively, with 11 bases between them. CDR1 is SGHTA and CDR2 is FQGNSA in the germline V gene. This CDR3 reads CASSPGQISNQPQHF. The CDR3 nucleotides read TGTGCCAGCAGCCCCGGACAGATTAGCAATCAGCCCCAGCATTTT.

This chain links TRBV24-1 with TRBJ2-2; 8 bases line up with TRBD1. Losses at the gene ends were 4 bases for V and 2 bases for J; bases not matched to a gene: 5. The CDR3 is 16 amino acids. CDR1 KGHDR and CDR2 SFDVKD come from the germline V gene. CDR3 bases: TGTGCCACCAGTGACCTCGACAGGGGAAACACCGGGGAGCTGTTTTTT. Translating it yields CATSDLDRGNTGELFF.

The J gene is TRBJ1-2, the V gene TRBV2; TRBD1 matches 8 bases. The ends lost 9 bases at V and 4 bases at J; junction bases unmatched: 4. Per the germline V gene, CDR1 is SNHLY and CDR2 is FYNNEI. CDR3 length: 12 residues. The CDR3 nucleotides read TGTGCCAGTGAACAGGGGGTCTATGGCTACACCTTC. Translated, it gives CASEQGVYGYTF.

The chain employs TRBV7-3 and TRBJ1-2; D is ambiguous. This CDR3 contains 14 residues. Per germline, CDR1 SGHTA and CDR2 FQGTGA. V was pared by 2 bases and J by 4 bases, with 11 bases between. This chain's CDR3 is CASSLDSSGYGYTF. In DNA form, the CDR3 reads TGTGCCAGCAGCTTAGATAGCTCTGGCTATGGCTACACCTTC.

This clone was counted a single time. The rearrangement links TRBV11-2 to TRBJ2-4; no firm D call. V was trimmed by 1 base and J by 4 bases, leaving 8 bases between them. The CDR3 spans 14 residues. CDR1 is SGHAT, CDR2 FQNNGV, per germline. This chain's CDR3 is CASSLGHRKNIQYF. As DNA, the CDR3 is TGTGCCAGCAGCTTAGGACACCGAAAAAACATTCAGTACTTC.

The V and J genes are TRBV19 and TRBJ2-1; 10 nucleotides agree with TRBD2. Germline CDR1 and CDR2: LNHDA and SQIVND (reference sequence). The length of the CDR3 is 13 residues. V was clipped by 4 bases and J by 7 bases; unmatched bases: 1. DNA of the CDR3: TGTGCCAGTAGTAATAGCGGGAGGAATGAGCAGTTCTTC. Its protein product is CASSNSGRNEQFF.

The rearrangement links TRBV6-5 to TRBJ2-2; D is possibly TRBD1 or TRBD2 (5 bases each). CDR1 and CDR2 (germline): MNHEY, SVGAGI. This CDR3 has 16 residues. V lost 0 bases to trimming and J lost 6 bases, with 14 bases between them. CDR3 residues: CASSYSGVAGAGELFF. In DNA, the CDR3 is TGTGCCAGCAGTTACTCGGGGGTGGCAGGAGCCGGGGAGCTGTTTTTT.

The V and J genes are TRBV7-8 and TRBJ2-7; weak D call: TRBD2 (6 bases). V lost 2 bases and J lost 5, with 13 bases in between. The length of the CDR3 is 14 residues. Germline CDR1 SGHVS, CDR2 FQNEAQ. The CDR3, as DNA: TGTGCCAGCAGCTTACTCGGAGGGAACAACGAGCAGTACGTC. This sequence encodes CASSLLGGNNEQYV.

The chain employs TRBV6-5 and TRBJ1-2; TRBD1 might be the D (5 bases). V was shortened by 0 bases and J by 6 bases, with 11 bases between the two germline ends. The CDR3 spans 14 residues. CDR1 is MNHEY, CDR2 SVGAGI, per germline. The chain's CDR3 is CASSYSTGGNGYTF. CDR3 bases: TGTGCCAGCAGTTACTCGACCGGGGGGAATGGCTACACCTTC.

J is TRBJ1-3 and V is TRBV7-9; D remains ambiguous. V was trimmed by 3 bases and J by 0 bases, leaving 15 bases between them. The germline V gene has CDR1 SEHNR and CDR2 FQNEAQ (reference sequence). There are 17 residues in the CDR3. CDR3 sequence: CASSFLSPFNSGNTIYF. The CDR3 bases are TGTGCCAGCAGCTTCCTGTCTCCATTTAACTCTGGAAACACCATATATTTT.

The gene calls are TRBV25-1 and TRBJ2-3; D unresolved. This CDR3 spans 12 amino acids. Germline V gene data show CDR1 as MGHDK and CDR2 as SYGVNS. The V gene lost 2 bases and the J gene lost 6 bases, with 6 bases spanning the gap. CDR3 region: CASSERRDTQYF. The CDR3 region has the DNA TGTGCCAGCAGTGAACGTAGGGATACGCAGTATTTT.

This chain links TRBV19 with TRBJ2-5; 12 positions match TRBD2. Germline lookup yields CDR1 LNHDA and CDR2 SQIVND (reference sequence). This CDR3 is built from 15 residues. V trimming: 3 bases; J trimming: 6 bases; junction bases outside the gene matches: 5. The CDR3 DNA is TGTGCCAGTAGTATGTCTAGCGGGGGGGCGAAGACCCAGTACTTC. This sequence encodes CASSMSSGGAKTQYF.

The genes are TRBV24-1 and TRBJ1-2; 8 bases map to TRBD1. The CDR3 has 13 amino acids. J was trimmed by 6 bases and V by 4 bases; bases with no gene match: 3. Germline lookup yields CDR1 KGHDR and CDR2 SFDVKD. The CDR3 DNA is TGTGCCACCAGTGACCGGACAGGGAATGGCTACACCTTC. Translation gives CATSDRTGNGYTF.

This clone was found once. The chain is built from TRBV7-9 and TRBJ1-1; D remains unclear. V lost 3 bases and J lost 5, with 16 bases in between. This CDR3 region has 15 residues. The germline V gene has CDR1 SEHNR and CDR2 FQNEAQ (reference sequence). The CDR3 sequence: CASSFLRVGRTEAFF. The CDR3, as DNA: TGTGCCAGCAGCTTCTTAAGGGTAGGTCGGACTGAAGCTTTCTTT. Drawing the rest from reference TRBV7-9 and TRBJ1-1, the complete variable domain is DTGVSQNPRHKITKRGQNVTFRCDPISEHNRLYWYRQTLGQGPEFLTYFQNEAQLEKSRLLSDRFSAERPKGSFSTLEIQRTEQGDSAMYLCASSFLRVGRTEAFFGQGTRLTVV.

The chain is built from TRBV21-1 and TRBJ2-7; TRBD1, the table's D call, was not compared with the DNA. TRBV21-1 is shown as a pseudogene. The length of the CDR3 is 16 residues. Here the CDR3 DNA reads TGTGCCAGCAGCAAAGTAGGGACGGGACAGGGTCTCGAGCAGTACTTC. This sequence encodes CASSKVGTGQGLEQYF.

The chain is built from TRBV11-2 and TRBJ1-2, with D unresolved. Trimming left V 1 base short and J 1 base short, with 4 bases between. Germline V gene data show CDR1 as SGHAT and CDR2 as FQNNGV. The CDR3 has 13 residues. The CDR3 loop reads CASSLGLNYGYTF. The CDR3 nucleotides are TGTGCCAGCAGCTTAGGTCTTAACTATGGCTACACCTTC. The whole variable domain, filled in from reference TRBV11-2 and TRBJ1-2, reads EAGVAQSPRYKIIEKRQSVAFWCNPISGHATLYWYQQILGQGPKLLIQFQNNGVVDDSQLPKDRFSAERLKGVDSTLKIQPAKLEDSAVYLCASSLGLNYGYTFGSGTRLTVV.

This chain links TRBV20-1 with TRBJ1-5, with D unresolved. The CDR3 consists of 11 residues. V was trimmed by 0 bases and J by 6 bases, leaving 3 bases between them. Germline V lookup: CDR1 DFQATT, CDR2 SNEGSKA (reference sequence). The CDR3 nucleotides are TGCAGTGCTAGAGAAGGTCAGCCCCAGCATTTT. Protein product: CSAREGQPQHF.

The CDR3 spells CASSSDGWYTDTQYF. CDR3 in DNA: TGTGCCAGCAGTTCGGACGGGTGGTACACAGATACGCAGTATTTT. The J gene is TRBJ2-3, the V gene TRBV7-8; D not resolved. The CDR3 contains 15 residues. V lost 6 bases and J lost 2, with 15 bases in between. The V gene's germline CDR1 is SGHVS and CDR2 FQNEAQ.

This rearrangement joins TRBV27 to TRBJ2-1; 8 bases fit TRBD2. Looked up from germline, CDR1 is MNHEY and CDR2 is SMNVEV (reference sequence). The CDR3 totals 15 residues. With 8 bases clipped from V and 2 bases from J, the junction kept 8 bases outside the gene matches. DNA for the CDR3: TGTGCCAGCTCCTCTCGGGGGGGGGCCTACAATGAGCAGTTCTTC. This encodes CASSSRGGAYNEQFF.

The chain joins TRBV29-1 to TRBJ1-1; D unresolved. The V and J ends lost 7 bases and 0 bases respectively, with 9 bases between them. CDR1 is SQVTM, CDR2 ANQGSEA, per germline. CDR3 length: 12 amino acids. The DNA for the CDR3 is TGCAGCGGCAGTCGGATGAACACTGAAGCTTTCTTT. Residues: CSGSRMNTEAFF.

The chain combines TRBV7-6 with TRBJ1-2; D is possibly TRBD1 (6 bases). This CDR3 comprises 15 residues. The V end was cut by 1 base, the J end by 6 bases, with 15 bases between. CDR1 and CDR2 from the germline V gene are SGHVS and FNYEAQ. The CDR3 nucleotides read TGTGCCAGCAGCTTAGAAGGGGGGGACGCGGATGGCTACACCTTC. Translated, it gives CASSLEGGDADGYTF.

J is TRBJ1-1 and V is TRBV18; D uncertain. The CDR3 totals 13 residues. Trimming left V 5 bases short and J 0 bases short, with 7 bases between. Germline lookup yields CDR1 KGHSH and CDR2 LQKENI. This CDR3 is CASSYTMNTEAFF. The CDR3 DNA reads TGTGCCAGCTCATACACTATGAACACTGAAGCTTTCTTT.

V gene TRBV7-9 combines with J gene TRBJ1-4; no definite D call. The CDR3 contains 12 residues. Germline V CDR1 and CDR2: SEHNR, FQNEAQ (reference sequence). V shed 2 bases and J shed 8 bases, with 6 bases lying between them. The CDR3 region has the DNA TGTGCCAGCAGCTTAATGGGGGAAAAACTGTTTTTT. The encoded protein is CASSLMGEKLFF.

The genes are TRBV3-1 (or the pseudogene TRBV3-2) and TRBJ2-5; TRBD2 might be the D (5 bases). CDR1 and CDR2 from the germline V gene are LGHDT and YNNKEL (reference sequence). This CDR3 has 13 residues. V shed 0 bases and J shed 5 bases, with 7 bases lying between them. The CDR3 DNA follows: TGTGCCAGCAGCCAAGATTGGGAGGAGACCCAGTACTTC. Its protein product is CASSQDWEETQYF.

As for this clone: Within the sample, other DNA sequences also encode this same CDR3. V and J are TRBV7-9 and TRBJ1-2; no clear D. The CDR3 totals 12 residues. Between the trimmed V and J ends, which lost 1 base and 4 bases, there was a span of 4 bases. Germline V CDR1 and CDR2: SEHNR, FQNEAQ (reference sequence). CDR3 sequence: CASSLGGYGYTF. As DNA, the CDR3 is TGTGCCAGCAGCTTAGGCGGCTATGGCTACACCTTC.

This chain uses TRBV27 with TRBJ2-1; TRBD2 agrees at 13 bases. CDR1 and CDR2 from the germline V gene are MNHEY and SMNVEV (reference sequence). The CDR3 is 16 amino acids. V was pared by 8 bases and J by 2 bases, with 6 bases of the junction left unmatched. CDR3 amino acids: CASGLAGVSPYNEQFF. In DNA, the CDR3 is TGTGCCAGCGGACTAGCGGGGGTTTCCCCCTACAATGAGCAGTTCTTC.

The CDR3 here is CASSLVARDTGELFF. CDR3 coding DNA: TGTGCCAGCAGCTTGGTCGCTAGGGACACCGGGGAGCTGTTTTTT. The chain recombines TRBV5-5 with TRBJ2-2, with D hard to call. The CDR3 covers 15 residues. Trimming took 0 bases from V and 3 from J, leaving 9 bases between them. The germline V gene encodes CDR1 SGHKS and CDR2 YYEKEE (reference sequence).